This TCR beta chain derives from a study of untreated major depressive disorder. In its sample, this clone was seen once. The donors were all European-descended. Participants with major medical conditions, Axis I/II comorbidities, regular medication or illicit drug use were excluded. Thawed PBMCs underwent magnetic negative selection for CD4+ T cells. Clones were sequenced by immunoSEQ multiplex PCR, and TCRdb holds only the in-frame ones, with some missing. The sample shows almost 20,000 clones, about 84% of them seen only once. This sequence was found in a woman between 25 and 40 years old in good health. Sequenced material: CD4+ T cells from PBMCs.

Here the CDR3 reads CSVIPDRGARYEQYF. The CDR3 coding sequence is TGCAGCGTAATCCCGGACAGGGGAGCAAGGTACGAGCAGTACTTC. The J gene is TRBJ2-7, the V gene TRBV29-1; 9 nucleotides align to TRBD1. The CDR3 runs to 15 residues. From germline, CDR1 is SQVTM and CDR2 ANQGSEA. V dropped 6 bases and J dropped 4; count of bases not matched to a gene: 13.